The rows below give T cell receptor beta chains drawn from one sample of a study of cytomegalovirus exposure and HLA in healthy donors. Sequencing was performed with immunoSEQ multiplex PCR; in TCRdb, only in-frame clones are kept and a portion is missing. This sample has under 200,000 clones, with approximately 81% found just once. Material for sequencing was PBMCs. Receptors originate from a man aged 18 to 30 in good health and CMV-seronegative. Both conserved end residues are part of each CDR3. Fields, in order: J gene, V gene, CDR3 length, D gene, clone size, CDR3 protein, CDR3 DNA. A D gene is named only where the DNA matches it firmly. For some rows the clone size is stated as once, few or many, or as a class when expanded; others skip it.

TRBJ1-2	TRBV5-4	15	.	.	CASSGDPGPAGGYTF	TGTGCCAGCAGCGGAGACCCGGGCCCGGCGGGGGGCTACACCTTC
TRBJ2-2	TRBV5-4	17	TRBD1	once	CASNLGGDRVGTGELFF	TGTGCCAGCAACCTTGGGGGGGACAGGGTCGGCACCGGGGAGCTGTTTTTT
TRBJ2-5	TRBV7-9	14	.	once	CASSSSPSQETQYF	TGTGCCAGCAGCTCCTCCCCGAGCCAAGAGACCCAGTACTTC
TRBJ1-1	TRBV2	15	TRBD1	.	CASSGGQGASTEAFF	TGTGCCAGCAGTGGGGGACAGGGGGCAAGTACTGAAGCTTTCTTT
TRBJ2-7	TRBV27	15	.	.	CASSTLRQGLHEQYF	TGTGCCAGCAGTACTCTTAGACAGGGACTCCACGAGCAGTACTTC
TRBJ1-1	TRBV19	14	TRBD1	.	CASSPTGESTEAFF	TGTGCCAGTAGTCCGACAGGGGAGAGCACTGAAGCTTTCTTT
TRBJ1-1	TRBV7-6	13	.	.	CASSSDRDTEAFF	TGTGCCAGCAGTTCGGACAGAGACACTGAAGCTTTCTTT
TRBJ1-1	TRBV5-1	15	TRBD1	.	CASTTGGVMDTEAFF	TGCGCCAGCACGACAGGGGGCGTCATGGACACTGAAGCTTTCTTT
TRBJ2-3	TRBV29-1	12	.	.	CSVEAGTDTQYF	TGCAGCGTTGAGGCCGGCACAGATACGCAGTATTTT
TRBJ1-2	TRBV6-5	13	TRBD1	.	CASSSWDRDGYTF	TGTGCCAGCAGTTCCTGGGACAGGGATGGCTACACCTTC
TRBJ2-3	TRBV18	15	.	few	CASSPGLAGTDTQYF	TGTGCCAGCTCACCAGGGTTGGCGGGCACAGATACGCAGTATTTT
TRBJ2-6	TRBV6-5	15	.	.	CASSYPSSGANVLTF	TGTGCCAGCAGTTACCCTAGCTCTGGGGCCAACGTCCTGACTTTC
TRBJ2-1	TRBV6-4	16	TRBD1	.	CASSDLGQGSYNEQFF	TGTGCCAGCAGTGATCTGGGACAGGGGTCCTACAATGAGCAGTTCTTC
TRBJ2-7	TRBV10-3	15	TRBD2	.	CAISEGGRGDYEQYF	TGTGCCATCAGTGAAGGCGGGAGGGGGGACTACGAGCAGTACTTC
TRBJ2-7	TRBV15	16	TRBD1	.	CATSRGRGTGSYEQYF	TGTGCCACCAGCAGGGGGCGTGGGACAGGGTCCTACGAGCAGTACTTC
TRBJ1-1	TRBV20-1	11	.	.	CSARDTRVAFF	TGCAGTGCTAGAGATACGAGGGTCGCTTTCTTT
TRBJ1-3	TRBV7-3	15	.	.	CASSALPGSGNTIYF	TGTGCCAGCAGCGCCCTCCCCGGGTCTGGAAACACCATATATTTT
TRBJ1-6	TRBV6-6	15	.	.	CASSPGQTYNSPLHF	TGTGCCAGCAGCCCTGGACAGACTTATAATTCACCCCTCCACTTT
TRBJ2-7	TRBV5-1	14	TRBD2	.	CASSSGGHSYEQYF	TGCGCCAGCAGCTCGGGGGGGCATTCCTACGAGCAGTACTTC
TRBJ2-1	TRBV5-4	16	.	.	CASSLGGLSSYNEQFF	TGTGCCAGCAGCTTGGGCGGGCTGAGCTCCTACAATGAGCAGTTCTTC
TRBJ1-5	TRBV7-9	14	.	.	CASSTGQPEGPQHF	TGTGCCAGCAGCACTGGACAGCCAGAAGGGCCCCAGCATTTT
TRBJ2-7	TRBV10-2	14	.	.	CASSESVRNYEQYF	TGCGCCAGCAGTGAGTCGGTCAGGAACTACGAGCAGTACTTC
TRBJ1-1	TRBV19	15	.	.	CASTTPENPRTEAFF	TGTGCCAGTACCACCCCCGAGAACCCGAGGACTGAAGCTTTCTTT
TRBJ2-1	TRBV12-5	15	TRBD1	.	CASGPGTGSLNEQFF	TGTGCTAGTGGCCCCGGGACAGGCAGCTTAAATGAGCAGTTCTTC
TRBJ2-2	TRBV11-2	16	TRBD2	few	CASRTPSGPNTGELFF	TGTGCCAGCAGAACTCCTAGCGGGCCGAACACCGGGGAGCTGTTTTTT
TRBJ2-7	TRBV28	15	TRBD1	.	CASKPSLGQGYEQYF	TGTGCCAGCAAGCCCTCATTGGGACAGGGCTACGAGCAGTACTTC
TRBJ2-2	TRBV2	15	.	.	CASSEVGVNTGELFF	TGTGCCAGCAGTGAAGTCGGGGTGAACACCGGGGAGCTGTTTTTT
TRBJ1-6	TRBV11-2	14	.	.	CASSQPYTNSPLHF	TGTGCCAGCAGCCAACCATACACCAATTCACCCCTCCACTTT
TRBJ1-1	TRBV19	15	.	once	CASSPRGRRNTEAFF	TGTGCCAGTAGTCCCCGTGGGAGGCGGAACACTGAAGCTTTCTTT
TRBJ2-4	TRBV5-8	16	.	.	CASSLGAGRGENIQYF	TGTGCCAGCAGCTTGGGGGCAGGGCGTGGGGAAAACATTCAGTACTTC
TRBJ1-1	TRBV28	15	.	once	CASSFQLRRNTEAFF	TGTGCCAGCAGTTTTCAGCTCCGGAGAAACACTGAAGCTTTCTTT
TRBJ1-5	TRBV6-1	15	.	.	CASSSTRERNQPQHF	TGTGCCAGCAGTTCAACCCGGGAACGCAATCAGCCCCAGCATTTT
TRBJ2-3	TRBV13	12	.	.	CASSPRTDTQYF	TGTGCCAGCAGCCCCCGGACAGATACGCAGTATTTT
TRBJ2-7	TRBV5-6	13	.	.	CASSLPYTYEQYF	TGTGCCAGCAGCTTACCGTACACCTACGAGCAGTACTTC
TRBJ2-1	TRBV7-2	15	TRBD2	once	CASSLAAGAYNEQFF	TGTGCCAGCAGCTTAGCAGCGGGAGCATACAATGAGCAGTTCTTC